This T cell receptor (beta chain) came from a study of graft-versus-host responses after intestinal transplantation. Study-level information: Uniformly, recipients were administered anti-thymocyte globulin induction with subsequent tacrolimus and steroids for two to three years. General study points: Allografts carried high graft-versus-host to host-versus-graft clonal ratios in patients having graft-donor T cell macrochimerism. Recipient marrow contained GvH clones, some of which appeared first in ileum or blood.

The assay was immunoSEQ multiplex PCR, and TCRdb's table has in-frame clones only and misses some. The sample contains about 14,000 clones, around a third of which appear only once. Trimming cost V 5 bases and J 4 bases, with 21 bases left between them. Germline CDR1 is SGHAT and CDR2 is FQNNGV. The CDR3 is made up of 16 amino acids. The plating included approximately 200,000 irradiated, violet-dye-labeled stimulator cells together with approximately 200,000 CFSE-labeled responder cells. CD3+CD4+ and CD3+CD8+ responders that were proliferating and CFSE-low were sorted post-reaction. This chain connects TRBV11-2 to TRBJ2-7; perhaps TRBD2 as D (7 bases). This receptor was taken from a human patient who received an intestinal transplant. The sample was alloreactive CD8+ T cells from a mixed lymphocyte reaction culture, taken before intestinal transplant. Subset indicated: CFSE-low proliferating T cells sorted from roughly six-day pre-transplant mixed lymphocyte reaction (GvH or HvG direction). CDR3 sequence reads: CASSLFGGGPGYEQYF. Here the CDR3 DNA reads TGTGCCAGCAGCCTCTTTGGGGGGGGGCCGGGGTACGAGCAGTACTTC. Full variable domain (rest looked up from reference TRBV11-2 and TRBJ2-7): EAGVAQSPRYKIIEKRQSVAFWCNPISGHATLYWYQQILGQGPKLLIQFQNNGVVDDSQLPKDRFSAERLKGVDSTLKIQPAKLEDSAVYLCASSLFGGGPGYEQYFGPGTRLTVT.